This T cell receptor (beta chain) came from a study of blood T cell repertoires in COVID-19. The wider study: Acute and convalescent COVID-19 samples came from the United States, Italy and Spain. Sources were T cells, B-cell-depleted T cells, or PBMCs; the material itself was cDNA or gDNA.

This CDR3 spans 13 amino acids. Germline CDR1 is LNHDA and CDR2 is SQIVND (reference sequence). The V end lost 2 bases, the J end lost 9 bases, and 10 bases lay between the germline ends. Per the study methods: From reference gene primer amplification, estimates of nucleated cell counts were derived. Sequenced by immunoSEQ multiplex PCR; TCRdb stores in-frame clones only, minus some. The DNA gave D and trimming, while V, J and clone size come from that table. Of approximately 250,000 clones in the sample, 84% are singletons; the top ten hold around 7.8%. Material for sequencing was peripheral blood. The V gene is TRBV19, the J gene TRBJ2-2; no clear D gene. The receptor comes from a human donor in a cohort sampled during active COVID-19. CDR3 DNA: TGTGCCAGTAGTATAACGCGGTCGCGGGAGCTGTTTTTT. Translating it yields CASSITRSRELFF.